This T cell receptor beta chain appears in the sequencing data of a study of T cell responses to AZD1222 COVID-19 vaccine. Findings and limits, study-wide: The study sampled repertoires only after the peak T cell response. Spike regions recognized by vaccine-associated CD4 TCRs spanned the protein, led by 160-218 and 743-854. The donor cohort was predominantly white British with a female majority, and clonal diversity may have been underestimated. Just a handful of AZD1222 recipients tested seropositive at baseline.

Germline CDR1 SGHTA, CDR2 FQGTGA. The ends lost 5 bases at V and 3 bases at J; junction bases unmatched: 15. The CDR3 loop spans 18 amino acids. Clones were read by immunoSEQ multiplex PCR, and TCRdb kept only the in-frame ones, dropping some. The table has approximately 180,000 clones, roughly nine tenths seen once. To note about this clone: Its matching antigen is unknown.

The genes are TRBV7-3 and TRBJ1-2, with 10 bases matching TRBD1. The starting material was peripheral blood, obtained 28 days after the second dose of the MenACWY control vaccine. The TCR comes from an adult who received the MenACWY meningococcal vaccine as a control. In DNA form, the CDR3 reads TGTGCCAGCAGCGCCTTGCCGGTGACAGGGGGCGCGGACTATGGCTACACCTTC. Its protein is CASSALPVTGGADYGYTF.